These T cell receptor beta chains were read from a single sample in a study of beta chain features in type 1 diabetes. The protocol was immunoSEQ multiplex PCR, while the TCRdb copy is restricted to in-frame clones and leaves out a portion. Here the sample spans some 140,000 clones, roughly 10% being singletons. Sequenced input: central memory CD4+ T cells from blood. These receptors came from a man aged 25 to 40 with type 1 diabetes. Each CDR3 is given with its conserved first and last residue. D genes are given only for firm matches. The size entry is marked missing in some rows and otherwise reads once, few, many or a size class.

V gene,D gene,J gene,clone size,CDR3 protein,CDR3 DNA
TRBV6-1,-,TRBJ2-2,-,CASTPAVRELFF,TGTGCCAGCACCCCCGCGGTGCGGGAGCTGTTTTTT
TRBV6-5,TRBD1,TRBJ1-1,few,CASSYSRTGDTEAFF,TGTGCCAGCAGTTACTCCAGGACAGGCGACACTGAAGCTTTCTTT
TRBV28,TRBD2,TRBJ2-7,few,CASSSAGSFYEQYF,TGTGCCAGCAGCTCAGCGGGGTCTTTCTACGAGCAGTACTTC
TRBV5-1,-,TRBJ1-1,-,CASSSVQGFVTEAFF,TGCGCCAGCAGCTCGGTACAGGGTTTCGTCACTGAAGCTTTCTTT
TRBV9,-,TRBJ1-1,few,CASSVGAADMNTEAFF,TGTGCCAGCAGCGTAGGGGCAGCCGATATGAACACTGAAGCTTTCTTT
TRBV7-2,TRBD1,TRBJ1-2,few,CASSPTGGWYGYTF,TGTGCCAGCAGCCCAACAGGGGGCTGGTATGGCTACACCTTC
TRBV4-3,TRBD2,TRBJ2-1,few,CASSRDPSGLAGAYNEQFF,TGCGCCAGCAGCCGAGACCCCAGTGGACTAGCGGGGGCCTACAATGAGCAGTTCTTC
TRBV14,TRBD2,TRBJ2-7,-,CASSQGRGGALSYEQYF,TGTGCCAGCAGCCAAGGACGGGGGGGGGCCTTGTCCTACGAGCAGTACTTC
TRBV4-3,-,TRBJ1-1,-,CASSQDYLYGTEAFF,TGCGCCAGCAGCCAAGATTATCTCTACGGGACTGAAGCTTTCTTT
TRBV6-5,-,TRBJ2-3,-,CASSRSGNTDTQYF,TGTGCCAGCAGTCGGAGCGGTAACACAGATACGCAGTATTTT
TRBV15,TRBD1,TRBJ1-6,-,CATSRGTGDSPLHF,TGTGCCACCAGCAGAGGAACAGGGGATTCACCCCTCCACTTT
TRBV19,-,TRBJ1-5,-,CASRRDYSNQPQHF,TGTGCCAGTAGGAGGGACTATAGCAATCAGCCCCAGCATTTT
TRBV7-3,TRBD1,TRBJ2-5,few,CASSTNSQGFQYF,TGTGCCAGCAGCACAAATTCACAGGGGTTCCAGTACTTC
TRBV10-2,TRBD2,TRBJ2-3,-,CASRGTSGYTDTQYF,TGCGCCAGCAGAGGGACTAGCGGATACACAGATACGCAGTATTTT
TRBV5-1,TRBD1,TRBJ1-1,few,CASSPEQGAYEAFF,TGCGCCAGCAGCCCGGAACAGGGGGCCTATGAAGCTTTCTTT
TRBV6-4,TRBD1,TRBJ1-2,few,CASSEDRVGYGYTF,TGTGCCAGCAGTGAAGACAGGGTGGGGTATGGCTACACCTTC
TRBV14,-,TRBJ2-1,-,CASSLLGRYNEQFF,TGTGCCAGCAGCCTACTAGGCCGCTACAATGAGCAGTTCTTC
TRBV4-2,-,TRBJ2-5,-,CASSQDVAIQETQYF,TGTGCCAGCAGCCAAGATGTGGCCATACAAGAGACCCAGTACTTC
TRBV19,-,TRBJ1-1,many,CASSQQGWVSTEAFF,TGTGCCAGTAGTCAACAGGGTTGGGTAAGCACTGAAGCTTTCTTT
TRBV19,-,TRBJ2-2,many,CASSNLASGELFF,TGTGCCAGTAGTAATTTAGCTTCCGGGGAGCTGTTTTTT
TRBV19,-,TRBJ1-2,-,CASSPRTTGYTF,TGTGCCAGTAGTCCCCGGACAACCGGCTACACCTTC
TRBV5-6,TRBD1,TRBJ1-6,-,CASRLQGARNSPLHF,TGTGCCAGCAGGCTCCAGGGGGCGAGGAATTCACCCCTCCACTTT
TRBV20-1,-,TRBJ2-4,-,CSAAGNNIQYF,TGCAGTGCCGCTGGCAACAACATTCAGTACTTC
TRBV2,TRBD1,TRBJ2-5,few,CASGQGGTQYF,TGTGCCAGCGGACAGGGGGGGACCCAGTACTTC
TRBV6-6,TRBD2,TRBJ2-7,few,CASSSTTSGGPYEQYF,TGTGCCAGCAGTTCCACCACTAGCGGGGGCCCCTACGAGCAGTACTTC
TRBV11-1,TRBD1,TRBJ1-1,-,CASSITGGWTEAFF,TGTGCCAGCAGCATTACAGGGGGATGGACTGAAGCTTTCTTT
TRBV5-6,-,TRBJ2-1,-,CASSLEDEQFF,TGTGCCAGCAGCTTAGAGGATGAGCAGTTCTTC
TRBV6-1,TRBD1,TRBJ2-3,-,CASSERGGTGVTDTQYF,TGTGCCAGCAGTGAAAGAGGAGGGACAGGGGTCACAGATACGCAGTATTTT
TRBV4-1,-,TRBJ2-7,-,CASSQMGTTYEQYF,TGCGCCAGCAGCCAAATGGGCACAACCTACGAGCAGTACTTC